The 30 T cell receptor beta chains presented below share a single source sample, sequenced in a study of T-cell memory formation after mild COVID-19. TCRdb fed the 5' RACE reads into MiXCR, producing one record per CDR3 protein. The sample holds about 110,000 distinct CDR3 sequences, roughly a sixth seen once. Sequences were obtained from PBMCs or a T cell subset sorted from them (not recorded which). The receptors come from a man younger than 30 who had mild COVID-19 (a few samples of this study predate the infection). Cell type and time point are not known.

V usage is TRBV12-3 or TRBV12-4 and J usage is TRBJ2-5; D gene unclear. V lost 7 bases and J 4 bases, leaving 13 bases between the germline ends. The CDR3 spans 13 residues. In DNA form, the CDR3 reads TGTGCCAGCATCGGAGTAGGGCGAGAGACCCAGTACTTC. Translated: CASIGVGRETQYF.

This clonotype was counted between two and nine times. The chain couples TRBV12-3 or TRBV12-4 to TRBJ1-6, with TRBD1 matching 7 bases. With V trimmed by 5 bases and J by 7 bases, 8 bases remained unmatched. This CDR3 has 15 residues. CDR3 in DNA: TGTGCCAGCAGTCGCGAGGGGGCAGTCAATTCACCCCTCCACTTT. Protein sequence: CASSREGAVNSPLHF.

This chain uses TRBV7-2 with TRBJ1-1; D is unclear. The CDR3 loop spans 13 amino acids. Germline CDR1 is SGHTA and CDR2 is FQGNSA. The V end was cut by 4 bases, the J end by 7 bases, with 13 bases between. CDR3 in DNA: TGTGCCAGCAGCTCAAGCGGCTCCCTTGAAGCTTTCTTT. Translation: CASSSSGSLEAFF.

This sequence joins TRBV5-4 and TRBJ2-7; 7 positions agree with TRBD2. In germline, CDR1 is SGHNT, CDR2 YYREEE (reference sequence). The CDR3 length is 14 residues. The V segment lost 2 bases and the J segment 5 bases; nucleotides outside the gene matches: 7. The CDR3 protein is CASSFGLGRDEQYF. The CDR3 bases are TGTGCCAGCAGCTTCGGCTTAGGGAGGGACGAGCAGTACTTC.

Many counts were recorded for this clonotype. This chain joins TRBV7-9 and TRBJ1-3; D might be TRBD1 (5 bases). Trimming removed 1 base from V and 8 bases from J, with 9 bases in between. CDR1 SEHNR and CDR2 FQNEAQ come from the germline V gene (reference sequence). This CDR3 region has 13 residues. CDR3 sequence reads: CASSLEGSHTIYF. The CDR3 DNA sequence: TGTGCCAGCAGCTTAGAGGGGTCGCACACCATATATTTT. Using reference TRBV7-9 and TRBJ1-3 for the parts outside the CDR3, the full variable domain is DTGVSQNPRHKITKRGQNVTFRCDPISEHNRLYWYRQTLGQGPEFLTYFQNEAQLEKSRLLSDRFSAERPKGSFSTLEIQRTEQGDSAMYLCASSLEGSHTIYFGEGSWLTVV.

This clonotype was seen a handful of times. V is TRBV30 and J is TRBJ2-5; 8 positions agree with TRBD1. Germline V gene sequence: CDR1 GTSNPN, CDR2 SVGIG (reference sequence). This CDR3 is built from 14 residues. V dropped 2 bases and J dropped 5; count of bases not matched to a gene: 7. CDR3 in DNA: TGTGCCTGGAGTCCCGACAGGGGTTGGGAGACCCAGTACTTC. As protein: CAWSPDRGWETQYF.

V is TRBV10-3 and J is TRBJ2-5; possibly TRBD1 for D (5 bases). CDR3 size: 13 residues. Germline CDR1 ENHRY, CDR2 SYGVKD. V gave up 6 bases and J gave up 2 bases, with 10 bases separating them. CDR3 sequence: CAISLTVQETQYF. In nucleotides, the CDR3 is TGTGCCATCAGCCTGACAGTGCAAGAGACCCAGTACTTC.

This clonotype was counted a few times. The chain joins TRBV29-1 to TRBJ2-1; no firm D call. V was trimmed by 5 bases and J by 0 bases, leaving 8 bases between them. This CDR3 comprises 13 residues. CDR1 SQVTM and CDR2 ANQGSEA come from the germline V gene. The chain's CDR3 is CSVSGSSYNEQFF. The CDR3 DNA reads TGCAGCGTTTCCGGGTCCTCCTACAATGAGCAGTTCTTC.

This clonotype has more than one count but fewer than ten. V gene TRBV27 combines with J gene TRBJ1-5; D is undetermined. V lost 3 bases, J lost 4 bases, and 10 bases lay in between. The CDR3 contains 14 residues. Germline loops: CDR1 MNHEY, CDR2 SMNVEV (reference sequence). CDR3 DNA sequence: TGTGCCAGCAGTTTGGGCGGAACAAATCAGCCCCAGCATTTT. Amino acid sequence: CASSLGGTNQPQHF.

A few counts support this clonotype. This rearrangement joins TRBV4-2 to TRBJ1-2; D remains ambiguous. Deletions cut 0 bases from V and 3 bases from J, with 8 bases between. The CDR3 runs to 14 residues. Germline V CDR1 and CDR2: LGHNA, YNFKEQ. The CDR3 protein is CASSQERSHYGYTF. The CDR3, as DNA: TGTGCCAGCAGCCAAGAGCGGAGTCACTATGGCTACACCTTC.

The gene calls are TRBV6-2 or TRBV6-3 and TRBJ1-5, with D perhaps matching TRBD1 (5 bases). CDR3 length equals 15 residues. Germline-derived CDR1 and CDR2 are MNHEY and SVGEGT. Trimming removed 4 bases from V and 5 bases from J, with 15 bases in between. This chain's CDR3 is CASSSGDGAHQPQHF. CDR3 DNA sequence: TGTGCCAGCAGTTCGGGGGATGGTGCACATCAGCCCCAGCATTTT.

The chain links TRBV2 to TRBJ1-5; a possible D gene is TRBD1 (6 bases). The V gene lost 6 bases and the J gene lost 8 bases, with 17 bases spanning the gap. The CDR3 is 14 amino acids. Germline-derived CDR1 and CDR2 are SNHLY and FYNNEI. This CDR3 is CASSQGQGWKPQHF. For the CDR3, the DNA is TGTGCCAGCAGCCAAGGTCAGGGGTGGAAGCCCCAGCATTTT.

This clonotype appeared many times. The chain employs TRBV12-3 or TRBV12-4 and TRBJ2-1; D is possibly TRBD1 (6 bases). V shed 6 bases and J shed 0 bases, with 15 bases lying between them. This CDR3 comprises 16 residues. DNA of the CDR3: TGTGCCAGCAGGTCCAGGGGACCCAGCTCCTACAATGAGCAGTTCTTC. It encodes CASRSRGPSSYNEQFF.

In its sample, this clonotype was seen many times. The chain employs TRBV7-8 and TRBJ2-2, with D tentatively TRBD1 or TRBD2 (5 bases each). V was shortened by 3 bases and J by 6 bases, with 14 bases between the two germline ends. Germline CDR1 and CDR2: SGHVS and FQNEAQ. CDR3 length equals 15 residues. The CDR3 sequence: CASSFQGVSAGELFF. CDR3 nucleotides: TGTGCCAGCAGCTTTCAGGGAGTGTCGGCCGGGGAGCTGTTTTTT.

The J gene is TRBJ1-1, the V gene TRBV6-2 or TRBV6-3; 8 bases line up with TRBD1. The CDR3 loop spans 14 amino acids. With V trimmed by 6 bases and J by 9 bases, 12 bases remained unmatched. Germline CDR1 MNHEY, CDR2 SVGEGT. The CDR3 reads CASRTNLQGGKAFF. The CDR3 nucleotides read TGTGCCAGCAGGACGAACCTACAGGGGGGAAAAGCTTTCTTT.

This clonotype was seen many times. This rearrangement joins TRBV7-2 to TRBJ2-5; no definite D call. CDR1 is SGHTA and CDR2 is FQGNSA in the germline V gene. This CDR3 region has 17 residues. Trimming shortened V by 1 base and J by 3 bases, and 18 bases separated the two germline ends. DNA for the CDR3: TGTGCCAGCAGCTTAGGGGCCCGGTGGTTCCGCAAAGAGACCCAGTACTTC. Translation: CASSLGARWFRKETQYF.

This clonotype was picked up many times. This rearrangement joins TRBV9 to TRBJ2-3, with 13 positions matching TRBD2. This CDR3 has 17 residues. The trim removed 6 bases at V and 0 bases at J, leaving 7 bases unmatched. CDR1 and CDR2 from the germline V gene are SGDLS and YYNGEE. In nucleotides, the CDR3 is TGTGCCAGCACCCGAACGACTAGCGGGGGGAGCACAGATACGCAGTATTTT. Its translation is CASTRTTSGGSTDTQYF.

This chain links TRBV12-3 or TRBV12-4 with TRBJ1-3, with a weak D call TRBD1 (6 bases). V lost 2 bases and J 8 bases, leaving 13 bases between the germline ends. The length of the CDR3 is 14 residues. This CDR3 reads CASSLRTAGDTIYF. Here the CDR3 DNA reads TGTGCCAGCAGTTTAAGGACAGCGGGGGACACCATATATTTT.

In its sample, this clonotype was seen a few times. The chain joins TRBV29-1 to TRBJ1-3; 9 bases match TRBD1. CDR3 size: 13 residues. Germline values: CDR1 SQVTM, CDR2 ANQGSEA. Germline trimming cut 4 bases from V and 2 bases from J; bases unmatched to any gene: 0. The chain's CDR3 is CSVGTGAGNTIYF. CDR3 nucleotide sequence: TGCAGCGTTGGGACAGGGGCTGGAAACACCATATATTTT.

The chain employs TRBV6-2 or TRBV6-3 and TRBJ2-7, with 8 bases matching TRBD1. The CDR3 runs to 15 residues. Germline loops: CDR1 MNHEY, CDR2 SVGEGT. The V gene end was trimmed by 6 bases and the J gene end by 6 bases; junction bases not matched to a gene: 13. The CDR3 coding sequence is TGTGCCAGCAGCCCACCACCGGACAGGGTCGGCGAGCAGTACTTC. This translates into CASSPPPDRVGEQYF.

The J gene is TRBJ2-1, the V gene TRBV5-8, with 9 bases aligning to TRBD1. The germline CDR1 and CDR2 sequences are SGHTS and YDEGEE. Trimming removed 2 bases from V and 3 bases from J; junction bases left unmatched: 3. The CDR3 covers 15 residues. The chain's CDR3 is CASSLGTGYYNEQFF. In DNA form, the CDR3 reads TGTGCCAGCAGCTTAGGGACAGGGTACTACAATGAGCAGTTCTTC.

A few counts support this clonotype. V and J are TRBV20-1 and TRBJ1-4; 8 nucleotides line up with TRBD1. The germline CDR1 and CDR2 sequences are DFQATT and SNEGSKA (reference sequence). The CDR3 has 13 amino acids. Germline trimming cut 5 bases from V and 8 bases from J; bases unmatched to any gene: 7. Written as DNA, the CDR3 is TGCAGTGCTCAGACCGGACAGGGCGAAAAACTGTTTTTT. Protein: CSAQTGQGEKLFF.

In its sample, this clonotype was seen a few times. The genes are TRBV12-3 or TRBV12-4 and TRBJ1-1, with D unclear. V lost 3 bases to trimming and J lost 1 base, with 6 bases between them. This CDR3 is 13 amino acids long. The CDR3 is CASSLVRNTEAFF. The CDR3 DNA reads as TGTGCCAGCAGTTTGGTCCGGAACACTGAAGCTTTCTTT.

This sequence joins TRBV10-3 and TRBJ2-5; no clear D. V gave up 0 bases and J gave up 5 bases, with 10 bases separating them. Per the germline V gene, CDR1 is ENHRY and CDR2 is SYGVKD. The CDR3 length is 14 residues. Written as DNA, the CDR3 is TGTGCCATCAGTGAGTCGTGGGTAGGGGAGACCCAGTACTTC. Translation: CAISESWVGETQYF.

The chain recombines TRBV15 with TRBJ1-4; no clear D. Trimming removed 3 bases from V and 5 bases from J, with 7 bases in between. The CDR3 runs 13 residues. Germline V gene data show CDR1 as LNHNV and CDR2 as YYDKDF (reference sequence). The CDR3 DNA reads TGTGCCACCAGCAGTGCCCTCAATGAAAAACTGTTTTTT. It specifies CATSSALNEKLFF.

This clonotype was recorded once. The chain has TRBV6-2 or TRBV6-3 and TRBJ2-7; 7 positions match TRBD1. V lost 4 bases, J lost 3 bases, and 9 bases stayed unmatched. This CDR3 has 15 amino acids. Germline CDR1 is MNHEY and CDR2 is SVGEGT. In nucleotides, the CDR3 is TGTGCCAGCAGTTCCACTAGACAGGGAAACTACGAGCAGTACGTC. Amino acids: CASSSTRQGNYEQYV.

This clonotype was counted only a few times. The J gene is TRBJ2-5, the V gene TRBV29-1, with D perhaps TRBD1 (6 bases). In germline, CDR1 is SQVTM, CDR2 ANQGSEA. CDR3 length equals 14 residues. Trimming stripped 5 bases from V and 1 base from J, with 14 bases between. The CDR3 region has the DNA TGCAGCGTTTCATTGTCCAGGGGCCAAGAGACCCAGTACTTC. As protein: CSVSLSRGQETQYF.

By share of the sample, this clonotype is medium-sized. This chain connects TRBV10-3 to TRBJ1-5; 7 nucleotides match TRBD1. The CDR3 consists of 13 residues. The junction had 3 bases not matched to a gene; V was cut back by 6 bases and J by 4 bases. Germline CDR1 is ENHRY and CDR2 is SYGVKD. CDR3 sequence: CAIRGTENQPQHF. The CDR3 DNA sequence: TGTGCCATCAGGGGGACAGAGAATCAGCCCCAGCATTTT.

This clonotype was seen at least ten times. The chain couples TRBV6-6 to TRBJ2-7; perhaps TRBD2 as D (5 bases). Germline V gene lookup returns CDR1 MNHNY and CDR2 SVGAGI (reference sequence). The CDR3 spans 14 residues. Trimming took off 5 bases at V and 6 bases at J, with 17 bases between the two ends. The CDR3 nucleotides read TGTGCCAGCAGTAACGGCTGGGGTGAGGGCGAGCAGTACTTC. It codes for CASSNGWGEGEQYF.

This clonotype was picked up a small number of times. V is TRBV12-3 or TRBV12-4 and J is TRBJ1-1; D is possibly TRBD1 (6 bases). V was trimmed by 5 bases and J by 9 bases, leaving 16 bases between them. The CDR3 has 13 amino acids. The CDR3 reads CASSETTDRQAFF. Written as DNA, the CDR3 is TGTGCCAGCAGTGAAACGACCGACAGGCAAGCTTTCTTT.